The T cell receptor (beta chain) under discussion was sequenced for a study of blood T cells in healthy people across ages. Study-level findings and limits: Significant beta diversity loss was already apparent by age approximately 38, declining roughly linearly.

With regard to this clonotype: The antigen is undetermined.

Primed by a sample-barcoded 5' primer and a J-beta primer mix, a second PCR proceeded for about 6 to 11 cycles. A template-switch adaptor that had 12 random nucleotides put a tag on each cDNA molecule. TCRdb reprocessed the 5' RACE reads via MiXCR and lists one record per CDR3 protein. The sample lists roughly 730,000 distinct CDR3 sequences, roughly 56% seen once, with more than 25% in the top ten. There were healthy Caucasian individuals from Russia, aged roughly 6 to 90, serving as donors. Peripheral blood samples of about 10 milliliters were drawn from each donor. What was sequenced was blood. The clonotype comes from a man aged 40-49 years in good health.

CDR3 sequence: CASSLGAGRNYEQYF. CDR3 sequence (DNA): TGTGCCAGCAGCTTAGGGGCAGGCCGAAATTACGAGCAGTACTTC. The V call is TRBV7-7, the J call TRBJ2-7; no firm D call. Germline assignment: CDR1 SSHAT and CDR2 FNYEAQ (reference sequence). The CDR3 is 15 amino acids. The V gene lost 1 base and the J gene lost 4 bases, with 14 bases spanning the gap.